These 25 T cell receptor beta chains share one sample of origin, sequenced in a study of human T cells and chemical hapten exposure. TCRdb passed the RACE reads through MiXCR, listing each CDR3 protein once. The sample lists 45,000 to 60,000 distinct CDR3 sequences; roughly 12% were seen once. The time point is: patch test 3, about 24 weeks after DPC sensitization. Specified treatment: therapeutic diphenylcyclopropenone sensitization with weekly scalp DPC. Here the sequenced sample was whole blood, taken in connection with sensitization to the hapten diphenylcyclopropenone (DPC). These TCRs come from a man aged 25-45 years with alopecia areata. Some clones in this sample may be carry-over from other donors' samples.

The sample holds many counts of this clonotype. CDR3 protein: CATSRDPIGTGELFF. The DNA for the CDR3 is TGTGCCACCAGCAGAGATCCAATAGGGACCGGGGAGCTGTTTTTT. The rearrangement links TRBV15 to TRBJ2-2; D remains ambiguous. The V end was cut by 0 bases, the J end by 5 bases, with 10 bases between. The germline V gene has CDR1 LNHNV and CDR2 YYDKDF (reference sequence). The CDR3 is 15 amino acids.

This clonotype was observed at least ten times. This chain connects TRBV30 to TRBJ2-2; a weak D match, TRBD1 (5 bases). The CDR3 sequence is 17 residues long. From germline, CDR1 is GTSNPN and CDR2 SVGIG (reference sequence). Trimming stripped 0 bases from V and 4 bases from J, with 18 bases between. The CDR3 sequence: CAWSVGNQGQRTGELFF. CDR3 DNA: TGTGCCTGGAGTGTAGGGAATCAGGGCCAACGCACCGGGGAGCTGTTTTTT.

This clonotype has a count of ten or more. This chain links TRBV5-4 with TRBJ1-4; unclear D gene. Germline V CDR1 and CDR2: SGHNT, YYREEE (reference sequence). The CDR3 runs 15 residues. Between the trimmed V and J ends, which lost 1 base and 5 bases, there was a span of 12 bases. CDR3 nucleotides: TGTGCCAGCAGCTTGTACAACGGAGTCAATGAAAAACTGTTTTTT. Protein: CASSLYNGVNEKLFF.

Many counts were recorded for this clonotype. The genes are TRBV5-4 and TRBJ2-3; no definite D call. Between the trimmed V and J ends, which lost 3 bases and 0 bases, there was a span of 5 bases. The CDR3 runs 13 residues. CDR1 and CDR2 (germline): SGHNT, YYREEE (reference sequence). The CDR3 nucleotides read TGTGCCAGCAGCTCGGACAGCACAGATACGCAGTATTTT. Its translation: CASSSDSTDTQYF.

As to this clonotype: A much larger clone lies one base from this, so it may be a read error. V and J are TRBV5-4 and TRBJ2-5; D unresolved. The CDR3 runs to 15 residues. Trimming took off 1 base at V and 4 bases at J, with 14 bases between the two ends. Germline values: CDR1 SGHNT, CDR2 YYREEE (reference sequence). The CDR3: CASSLRWARGETQYF. As DNA, the CDR3 is TGTGCCAGCAGCTTGAGATGGGCGCGAGGAGAGACCCAGTACTTC.

The gene calls are TRBV5-1 and TRBJ1-6; D unresolved. V gave up 6 bases and J gave up 7 bases, with 8 bases separating them. Per the germline V gene, CDR1 is SGHRS and CDR2 is YFSETQ. CDR3 length equals 12 residues. This chain's CDR3 is CASNEQNSPLHF. CDR3 nucleotides: TGCGCCAGCAACGAGCAGAATTCACCCCTCCACTTT.

This clonotype was observed at least ten times. The chain recombines TRBV20-1 with TRBJ1-4; D gene uncertain. This CDR3 region has 13 residues. In germline, CDR1 is DFQATT, CDR2 SNEGSKA (reference sequence). Trimming took 6 bases from V and 8 from J, leaving 16 bases between them. The CDR3 DNA reads as TGCAGTGCAAAAGACGGTCCGGGGGAAAAACTGTTTTTT. This codes for CSAKDGPGEKLFF.

The gene calls are TRBV18 and TRBJ1-5; D gene ambiguous. This CDR3 has 13 residues. Trimming left V 0 bases short and J 4 bases short, with 4 bases between. CDR1 and CDR2 (germline): KGHSH, LQKENI. CDR3 amino acids: CASSPPGNQPQHF. The CDR3 DNA reads TGTGCCAGCTCACCACCGGGAAATCAGCCCCAGCATTTT.

This clonotype has ten or more counts. The V gene is TRBV20-1, the J gene TRBJ2-1; TRBD2 matches at 16 bases. The germline V gene encodes CDR1 DFQATT and CDR2 SNEGSKA (reference sequence). This CDR3 comprises 16 residues. Trimming at V came to 5 bases and at J to 9 bases, leaving 10 bases not matched to a gene. The DNA for the CDR3 is TGCAGTGCTTGGCCCGGGACTAGCGGGGGGGGGCTTGAGCAGTTCTTC. Residues: CSAWPGTSGGGLEQFF.

The chain joins TRBV5-1 to TRBJ2-5, with D hard to call. Germline V gene lookup returns CDR1 SGHRS and CDR2 YFSETQ. Trimming took 8 bases from V and 0 from J, leaving 5 bases between them. This CDR3 contains 11 residues. In DNA form, the CDR3 reads TGCGCCAGTCTGTACCAAGAGACCCAGTACTTC. Residues: CASLYQETQYF.

The J gene is TRBJ2-6, the V gene TRBV9, with D unclear. V was trimmed by 0 bases and J by 0 bases, leaving 4 bases between them. Germline loops: CDR1 SGDLS, CDR2 YYNGEE. The CDR3 loop spans 15 amino acids. In nucleotides, the CDR3 is TGTGCCAGCAGCGTAGCTGACTCTGGGGCCAACGTCCTGACTTTC. This codes for CASSVADSGANVLTF.

The table lists this clonotype with many counts. The chain combines TRBV24-1 with TRBJ1-1; D is perhaps TRBD1 (6 bases). Trimming shortened V by 5 bases and J by 3 bases, and 9 bases separated the two germline ends. Germline V gives CDR1 KGHDR, CDR2 SFDVKD. The CDR3 loop spans 13 amino acids. The DNA of the CDR3 is TGTGCCACCAGTGGTAACAGGGACACTGAAGCTTTCTTT. It encodes CATSGNRDTEAFF.

The rearrangement joins TRBV6-2 or TRBV6-3 to TRBJ2-5, with D possibly matching TRBD1 (5 bases). This CDR3 contains 14 residues. Looked up from germline, CDR1 is MNHEY and CDR2 is SVGEGT. The ends were cut back, 10 bases at V and 2 bases at J, with 17 bases in the middle. Here the CDR3 reads CATIAQVEQETQYF. CDR3 DNA: TGTGCCACCATAGCACAGGTAGAGCAAGAGACCCAGTACTTC.

This clonotype turned up a few times. V and J are TRBV4-3 and TRBJ1-1; no clear D gene. Germline V gene data show CDR1 as LGHNA and CDR2 as YSLEER. The CDR3 covers 13 residues. Trimming took 1 base from V and 6 from J, leaving 9 bases between them. CDR3 DNA: TGCGCCAGCAGCCAAGTCCCCGGGGCTGAAGCTTTCTTT. This gives the protein CASSQVPGAEAFF.

This CDR3 reads CASSAGGWEKLFF. CDR3 DNA: TGTGCCAGCAGCGCTGGGGGGTGGGAAAAACTGTTTTTT. The V and J genes are TRBV5-4 and TRBJ1-4; possibly TRBD1 for D (5 bases). The CDR3 spans 13 residues. The V gene's germline CDR1 is SGHNT and CDR2 YYREEE (reference sequence). V lost 4 bases, J lost 8 bases, and 12 bases lay in between. The full variable domain, rest sourced from reference TRBV5-4 and TRBJ1-4, is ETGVTQSPTHLIKTRGQQVTLRCSSQSGHNTVSWYQQALGQGPQFIFQYYREEENGRGNFPPRFSGLQFPNYSSELNVNALELDDSALYLCASSAGGWEKLFFGSGTQLSVL.

The table lists this clonotype with many counts. The V and J genes are TRBV27 and TRBJ1-2; D is uncertain. Germline V gene sequence: CDR1 MNHEY, CDR2 SMNVEV (reference sequence). Trimming cost V 0 bases and J 5 bases, with 10 bases left between them. This CDR3 is 14 amino acids long. The CDR3 reads CASSLSVGYYGYTF. The DNA for the CDR3 is TGTGCCAGCAGTTTATCGGTAGGGTATTATGGCTACACCTTC.

V is TRBV11-2 and J is TRBJ1-2, with 7 bases matching TRBD1. The CDR3 has 13 amino acids. J was trimmed by 6 bases and V by 5 bases; bases with no gene match: 6. Germline CDR1 is SGHAT and CDR2 is FQNNGV. The CDR3 spells CASSPRTGDGYTF. The CDR3 region has the DNA TGTGCCAGCAGCCCCCGAACAGGGGATGGCTACACCTTC.

This clonotype was seen ten or more times. The chain carries TRBV7-2 and TRBJ2-7; maybe TRBD1 (6 bases). There are 16 residues in the CDR3. CDR1 and CDR2 (germline): SGHTA, FQGNSA. V lost 5 bases, J lost 3 bases, and 20 bases lay in between. CDR3: CASSPRSRGVVYEQYF. CDR3 coding DNA: TGTGCCAGCAGCCCAAGATCCAGGGGAGTCGTCTACGAGCAGTACTTC. The full variable domain, in which reference TRBV7-2 and TRBJ2-7 provide the parts outside the CDR3, is GAGVSQSPSNKVTEKGKDVELRCDPISGHTALYWYRQSLGQGLEFLIYFQGNSAPDKSGLPSDRFSAERTGGSVSTLTIQRTQQEDSAVYLCASSPRSRGVVYEQYFGPGTRLTVT.

This clonotype has at least ten counts. Written as DNA, the CDR3 is TGTGCCAGCAGTTTGGTTGAGTATGGCTACACCTTC. Encoded protein: CASSLVEYGYTF. The chain recombines TRBV12-3 or TRBV12-4 with TRBJ1-2; D not certain. The CDR3 length is 12 residues. Trimming removed 3 bases from V and 5 bases from J, with 7 bases in between.

The genes are TRBV6-2 or TRBV6-3 and TRBJ1-1; D is perhaps TRBD1 (6 bases). Trimming left V 6 bases short and J 4 bases short, with 18 bases between. The germline V gene encodes CDR1 MNHEY and CDR2 SVGEGT. The CDR3 consists of 15 residues. CDR3 nucleotide sequence: TGTGCCAGCAGCTCGGGGACATCAGCATTCACTGAAGCTTTCTTT. Amino acids: CASSSGTSAFTEAFF.

On this clonotype itself: The junction and the germline gene differ at one end; a read error may be behind it. The V gene is TRBV28, the J gene TRBJ2-7; D is perhaps TRBD1 or TRBD2 (5 bases each). Germline V gene lookup returns CDR1 MDHEN and CDR2 SYDVKM. This CDR3 spans 12 amino acids. The CDR3 DNA sequence: TGTGCCAGCAGTTTATACGGCACAGGACTCCTCTTC. It yields the protein CASSLYGTGLLF.

With regard to this clonotype: Mismatch with germline at one junction end may stem from a read error. Here the CDR3 DNA reads TGTGTCAGCAGGAGTTCCTCGAGGACCAACTATGGCTACACCTTC. Its translation is CVSRSSSRTNYGYTF. The V gene is TRBV7-9, the J gene TRBJ1-2; no firm D call. Germline CDR1 and CDR2: SEHNR and FQNEAQ (reference sequence). The CDR3 covers 15 residues.

The chain joins TRBV28 to TRBJ2-5; 7 nucleotides line up with TRBD2. Germline lookup yields CDR1 MDHEN and CDR2 SYDVKM. Trimming removed 5 bases from V and 2 bases from J; junction bases left unmatched: 2. The CDR3 runs to 13 residues. In DNA, the CDR3 is TGTGCCAGCAGTGATAGCGGGCAAGAGACCCAGTACTTC. This translates into CASSDSGQETQYF.

This clonotype was seen only a few times. V is TRBV2 and J is TRBJ2-6, with TRBD1 matching over 8 bases. From germline, CDR1 is SNHLY and CDR2 FYNNEI. V trimming: 5 bases; J trimming: 3 bases; junction bases outside the gene matches: 3. The CDR3 is 15 amino acids. The CDR3 loop reads CASSKDRVGANVLTF. The DNA for the CDR3 is TGTGCCAGCAGTAAGGACAGGGTTGGGGCCAACGTCCTGACTTTC.

This clonotype was recorded a few times. The chain uses TRBV20-1 and TRBJ2-2; D ambiguous. The CDR3 consists of 16 residues. The ends were cut back, 0 bases at V and 4 bases at J, with 15 bases in the middle. Germline CDR1 reads DFQATT; CDR2 reads SNEGSKA (reference sequence). CDR3 sequence reads: CSAREVGTGLTGELFF. CDR3 nucleotide sequence: TGCAGTGCTAGAGAAGTGGGAACGGGTCTCACCGGGGAGCTGTTTTTT.